This T cell receptor (beta chain) was identified during a study of blood T cell repertoires in COVID-19 (dated by TCRdb to 2018 to 2020). Regarding the complete study: The collaborator samples originated in the United States, Italy and Spain and spanned the acute and convalescent phases of COVID-19. The material from the prospective study consisted of cDNA or gDNA derived from T cells, B-cell-depleted T cells, or PBMCs. Subjects who had been exposed to COVID-19, were actively infected with it, or had recovered from it provided the deeply sampled blood TCRbeta repertoires that made up the dataset. The repertoires were released in a freely available public database intended as a resource for research on the immune response to SARS-CoV-2. Samples came from the ongoing ImmuneRACE study (first 160 participants) plus 1,254 subjects from 6 global collaborators. Sample metadata almost always included a de-identified subject ID, COVID-19 status, age in years and sex. Where available, HLA class I and class II types were taken from metadata supplied by the sample provider and were not determined by assay-based typing.

A remark on this clone: No cognate antigen has been identified for it. There are no base qualities to consult, and no much larger clone falls within one base.

TCRbeta CDR3 regions were amplified from genomic DNA using the immunoSEQ Assay, a bias-controlled multiplex PCR. The original pipeline was this. The number of nucleated cells in each sample was estimated by amplification of reference gene primers within the assay. Sequence reads were collapsed and filtered to measure the absolute abundance of every unique TCRbeta CDR3 rearrangement. For each sample, productive Simpson clonality was calculated as the square root of Simpson's diversity index over productive rearrangements. The table comes from immuneACCESS by way of TCRdb, which keeps in-frame sequences with V and J called. Part of the clones is missing from these tables; in studies checked, under half for an unresolved V gene and the rest for unknown reasons. D and trimming were read from the DNA, whereas the V and J calls and clone size are those reported in that table. A total of around 200,000 clones appear in this sample, 83% of them only once. The ten largest clones represent more than 6.5% of the sample.

Broad study findings and their caveats: The amount of clinical and demographic metadata varied by source and participant and was provided uncurated.

Each collaborating institution followed its own protocols to collect whole blood in K2EDTA tubes. For TCRbeta analysis, collaborators shipped samples in one of three forms: frozen whole blood, isolated PBMCs, or DNA extracted from either of those sample types. CDR1 and CDR2, looked up from the germline V gene, are SGHNT and YENEEA. The germline V end is reduced by 4 bases and the J end by 6 bases; junction bases left unmatched: 9. Spanning cysteine to phenylalanine, the CDR3 consists of 15 amino acids. Only the CDR3 DNA stays, 45 bases, in frame from base 1. The sequenced sample consisted of peripheral blood. The V and J genes are TRBV11-3 and TRBJ2-1, with 7 middle bases fitting TRBD2. The receptor comes from a man aged 35 to 55 with active or convalescent COVID-19. The DNA is as follows: TGTGCCAGCAGCTCTCTGGGGGGGGATTTCAATGAGCAGTTCTTC. It specifies CASSSLGGDFNEQFF.